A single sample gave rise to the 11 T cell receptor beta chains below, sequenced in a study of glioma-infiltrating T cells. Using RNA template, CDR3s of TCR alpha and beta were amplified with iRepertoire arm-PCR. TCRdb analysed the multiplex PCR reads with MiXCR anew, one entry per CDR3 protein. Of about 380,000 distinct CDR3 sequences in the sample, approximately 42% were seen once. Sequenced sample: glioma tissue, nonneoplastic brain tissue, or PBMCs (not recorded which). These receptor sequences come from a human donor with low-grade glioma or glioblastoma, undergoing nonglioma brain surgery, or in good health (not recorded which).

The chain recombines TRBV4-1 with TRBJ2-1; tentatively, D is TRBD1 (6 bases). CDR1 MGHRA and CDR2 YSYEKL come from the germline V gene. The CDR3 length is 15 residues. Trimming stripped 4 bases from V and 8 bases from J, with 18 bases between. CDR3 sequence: CASSPSGHIYDEQFF. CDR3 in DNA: TGCGCCAGCAGCCCCTCGGGACACATTTACGATGAGCAGTTCTTC.

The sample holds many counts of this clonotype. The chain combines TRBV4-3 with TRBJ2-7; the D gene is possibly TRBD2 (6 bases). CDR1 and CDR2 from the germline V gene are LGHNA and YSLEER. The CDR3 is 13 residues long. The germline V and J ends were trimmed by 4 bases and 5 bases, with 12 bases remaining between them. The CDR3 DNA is TGCGCCAGCAGCCTCCAGACTAGGAACGAGCAGTACTTC. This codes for CASSLQTRNEQYF.

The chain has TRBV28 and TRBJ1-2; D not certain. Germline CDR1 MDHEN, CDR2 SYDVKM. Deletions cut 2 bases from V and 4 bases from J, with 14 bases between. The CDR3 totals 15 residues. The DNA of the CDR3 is TGTGCCAGCAGTTTACCGGGCGAGGGTGTCTATGGCTACACCTTC. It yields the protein CASSLPGEGVYGYTF.

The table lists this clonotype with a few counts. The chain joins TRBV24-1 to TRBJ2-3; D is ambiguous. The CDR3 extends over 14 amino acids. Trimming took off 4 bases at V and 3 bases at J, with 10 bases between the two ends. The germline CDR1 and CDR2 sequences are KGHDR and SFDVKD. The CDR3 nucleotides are TGTGCCACCAGTGAGCAGGAAGCGACAGATACGCAGTATTTT. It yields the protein CATSEQEATDTQYF.

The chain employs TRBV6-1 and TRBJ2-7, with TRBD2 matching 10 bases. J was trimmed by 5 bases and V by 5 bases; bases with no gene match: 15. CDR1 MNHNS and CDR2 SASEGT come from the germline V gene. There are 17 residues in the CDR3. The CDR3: CASSFPPLAGERHEQYF. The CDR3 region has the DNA TGTGCCAGCAGTTTCCCCCCGCTAGCGGGAGAGAGACACGAGCAGTACTTC.

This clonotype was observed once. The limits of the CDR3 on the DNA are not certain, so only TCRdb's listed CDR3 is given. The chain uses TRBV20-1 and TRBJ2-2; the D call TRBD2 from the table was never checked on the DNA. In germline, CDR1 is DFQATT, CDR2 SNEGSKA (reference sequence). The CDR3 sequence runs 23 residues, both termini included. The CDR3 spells CSASPPRTQAKNIQYFGAGELFF.

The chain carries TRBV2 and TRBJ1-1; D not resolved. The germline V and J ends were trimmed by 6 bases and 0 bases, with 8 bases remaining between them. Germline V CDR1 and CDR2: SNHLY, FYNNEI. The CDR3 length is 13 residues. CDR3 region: CASSIKLNTEAFF. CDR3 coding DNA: TGTGCCAGCAGCATCAAGTTGAACACTGAAGCTTTCTTT. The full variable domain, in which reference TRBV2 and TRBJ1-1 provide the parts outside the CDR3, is EPEVTQTPSHQVTQMGQEVILRCVPISNHLYFYWYRQILGQKVEFLVSFYNNEISEKSEIFDDQFSVERPDGSNFTLKIRSTKLEDSAMYFCASSIKLNTEAFFGQGTRLTVV.

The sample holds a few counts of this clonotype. The CDR3 region has the DNA TGCAGTGCCCACTACGGGGCAGGGGACTATGATGGCTACACCTTC. Translating it yields CSAHYGAGDYDGYTF. The rearrangement joins TRBV20-1 to TRBJ1-2, with D possibly TRBD1 on 6 matching bases. The CDR3 sequence is 15 residues long. Deletions cut 6 bases from V and 6 bases from J, with 23 bases between. Germline V gene sequence: CDR1 DFQATT, CDR2 SNEGSKA (reference sequence).

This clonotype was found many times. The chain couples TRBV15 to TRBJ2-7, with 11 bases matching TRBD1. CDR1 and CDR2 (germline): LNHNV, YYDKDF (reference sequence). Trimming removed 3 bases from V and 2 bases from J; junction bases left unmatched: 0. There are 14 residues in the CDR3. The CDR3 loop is CATSRGQGAYEQYF. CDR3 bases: TGTGCCACCAGCAGGGGACAGGGGGCCTACGAGCAGTACTTC.

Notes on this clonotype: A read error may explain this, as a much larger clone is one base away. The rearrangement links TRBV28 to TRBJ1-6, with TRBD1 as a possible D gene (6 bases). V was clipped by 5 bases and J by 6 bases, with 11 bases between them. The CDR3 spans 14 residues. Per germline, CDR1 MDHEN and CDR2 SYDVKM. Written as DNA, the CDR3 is TGTGCCAGCAGTAGACGGGGGGCTAATTCACCCCTCCACTTT. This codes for CASSRRGANSPLHF.

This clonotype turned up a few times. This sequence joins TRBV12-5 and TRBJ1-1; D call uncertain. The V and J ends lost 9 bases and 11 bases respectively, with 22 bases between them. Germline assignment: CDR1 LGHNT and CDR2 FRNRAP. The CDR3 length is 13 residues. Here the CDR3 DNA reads TGTGCTAGCGCTGTCCAGGCCGGGGTCAGCGCTTTCTTT. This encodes CASAVQAGVSAFF.